Listed below are T cell receptor beta chains from one sample, sequenced in a study of post-analysis software for immune sequencing data. TCRdb itself ran the PCR reads through MiXCR, one entry per CDR3 protein. The top ten hold less than 10% of the sample, which has around 400,000 distinct CDR3 sequences, approximately 37% seen once. The sample was blood. Receptor source: a girl aged 2-9 years with multiple sclerosis. Both conserved end residues are part of each CDR3. D genes are given only for firm matches. Size is stated for part of the rows, as once, few or many counts, or as a class when the clone is expanded.

clone_size	d_call	cdr3_length	v_call	j_call	cdr3_aa	cdr3_nt
.	.	14	TRBV5-1	TRBJ2-7	CASSFGDGSYEQYF	TGCGCCAGCAGCTTCGGGGACGGCTCCTACGAGCAGTACTTC
.	.	13	TRBV7-2	TRBJ2-7	CASSLVWGVEQYF	TGTGCCAGCAGCCTAGTGTGGGGAGTCGAGCAGTACTTC
few	.	16	TRBV20-1	TRBJ2-6	CSASLAGFSGANVLTF	TGCAGTGCTAGTTTGGCGGGGTTCTCTGGGGCCAACGTCCTGACTTTC
.	.	13	TRBV12-3/TRBV12-4	TRBJ2-1	CASSFWDTNEQFF	TGTGCCAGCAGTTTCTGGGACACCAATGAGCAGTTCTTC
once	.	13	TRBV20-1	TRBJ1-1	CSARGQSNTEAFF	TGCAGTGCTAGAGGACAATCGAACACTGAAGCTTTCTTT
.	TRBD1	12	TRBV20-1	TRBJ1-2	CSATTGRNGYTF	TGCAGTGCAACGACAGGGAGGAATGGCTACACCTTC
once	TRBD1	16	TRBV5-1	TRBJ2-5	CASSLQGAGVQETQYF	TGCGCCAGCAGCTTGCAGGGGGCTGGGGTCCAAGAGACCCAGTACTTC
.	.	14	TRBV20-1	TRBJ2-1	CSAKGLSSYNEQFF	TGCAGTGCTAAGGGGTTGAGCTCCTACAATGAGCAGTTCTTC
.	TRBD1	15	TRBV7-3	TRBJ2-7	CASSKDRGFYNEQYF	TGTGCCAGCAGCAAAGACAGGGGGTTTTACAATGAGCAGTACTTC
.	.	12	TRBV12-3/TRBV12-4	TRBJ1-2	CASSPEGDGYTF	TGTGCCAGCAGTCCGGAAGGGGATGGCTACACCTTC
.	.	15	TRBV5-1	TRBJ2-4	CASSRDGLDPNIQYF	TGCGCCAGCAGCCGGGACGGCCTAGATCCAAACATTCAGTACTTC
.	.	13	TRBV2	TRBJ1-4	CASRDGGGQKLFF	TGTGCCAGCAGGGACGGTGGGGGACAAAAACTGTTTTTT
.	.	11	TRBV29-1	TRBJ2-5	CSVGLKETQYF	TGCAGCGTCGGACTAAAAGAGACCCAGTACTTC
.	.	14	TRBV6-2/TRBV6-3	TRBJ1-2	CASRVDLEGYGYTF	TGTGCCAGCAGAGTAGACCTGGAGGGTTATGGCTACACCTTC
.	.	14	TRBV20-1	TRBJ2-7	CSAISGGSSYEQYF	TGCAGTGCCATTTCCGGGGGAAGCTCCTACGAGCAGTACTTC
.	.	15	TRBV27	TRBJ2-3	CASSWAGRGIDTQYF	TGTGCCAGCAGTTGGGCGGGGCGGGGTATAGATACGCAGTATTTT
.	.	12	TRBV7-2	TRBJ2-5	CASSFTLETQYF	TGTGCCAGCAGCTTTACGTTGGAGACCCAGTACTTC
.	.	14	TRBV6-5	TRBJ1-2	CASSPWGGGYGYTF	TGTGCCAGCAGCCCCTGGGGAGGAGGCTATGGCTACACCTTC
few	TRBD2	15	TRBV20-1	TRBJ2-5	CSARDSASGVETQYF	TGCAGTGCTAGAGATTCGGCTAGCGGGGTGGAGACCCAGTACTTC
few	TRBD1	14	TRBV28	TRBJ1-2	CASSPGQQNYGYTF	TGTGCCAGCAGTCCGGGACAGCAGAACTATGGCTACACCTTC
few	TRBD2	15	TRBV10-3	TRBJ2-5	CAISESGGAGETQYF	TGTGCCATCAGTGAGTCGGGAGGGGCTGGAGAGACCCAGTACTTC
few	.	15	TRBV9	TRBJ2-3	CASSVEGSRTDTQYF	TGTGCCAGCAGCGTAGAGGGGAGTCGTACAGATACGCAGTATTTT
.	.	15	TRBV10-3	TRBJ2-3	CAISEVGYDTDTQYF	TGTGCCATCAGTGAGGTTGGCTACGACACAGATACGCAGTATTTT
.	.	16	TRBV7-6	TRBJ2-7	CASSTSFRDGNYEQYF	TGTGCCAGCAGCACCTCCTTCCGGGACGGGAACTACGAGCAGTACTTC
few	.	14	TRBV28	TRBJ2-7	CASSSSRGGVEQYF	TGTGCCAGCAGTTCCTCGAGGGGCGGGGTAGAGCAGTACTTC